This is a list of T cell receptor beta chains from one sample in a study of shared clonotypes between healthy human individuals. Assay used: immunoSEQ multiplex PCR; TCRdb lists only in-frame clones, some missing. Here the sample spans 2,500,000 or so clones, roughly 92% being singletons. The sequencing sample was made of naive CD4+ T cells from PBMCs. The origin of the receptors is a man younger than 30 in good health. Some clones in this sample may be carry-over from other donors' samples. Both conserved end residues are part of each CDR3. The D gene is left open where the match is weak. Some rows mark clone size as missing; the rest say once, few, many or name a class of expanded clone.

>TRBJ1-1|NA|NA|TRBV27
TGTGCCAGCAGTTTATCAGGGAGGGCTGAAGCTTTCTTT
CASSLSGRAEAFF
>TRBJ2-1|NA|NA|TRBV9
TGTGCCAGCAGCTTGTCCGGGACTGTTTACAATGAGCAGTTCTTC
CASSLSGTVYNEQFF
>TRBJ2-6|once|NA|TRBV5-1
TGCGCCAGCAGCTTGGAGGTAGGGGGAACTGGGGCCAACGTCCTGACTTTC
CASSLEVGGTGANVLTF
>TRBJ1-2|NA|NA|TRBV29-1
TGCAGCGTTGGACTCCGACAGACCTATGGCTACACCTTC
CSVGLRQTYGYTF
>TRBJ2-6|NA|NA|TRBV25-1
TGTGCCAGCAGGAAAGAAACTGGGGCCAACGTCCTGACTTTC
CASRKETGANVLTF
>TRBJ2-2|NA|NA|TRBV27
TGTGCCAGCAGTTTATCTGACCAGACCACCGGGGAGCTGTTTTTT
CASSLSDQTTGELFF
>TRBJ2-5|NA|NA|TRBV9
TGTGCCAGCAGCGTAGCGGTAGGGGAAGGAGAGACCCAGTACTTC
CASSVAVGEGETQYF
>TRBJ2-1|NA|TRBD2|TRBV5-1
TGCGCCAGCAGACCCGGGACTAGCGGGAACTCCTACAATGAGCAGTTCTTC
CASRPGTSGNSYNEQFF
>TRBJ1-4|NA|TRBD1|TRBV19
TGTGCCAGTAATACCAATTTCCGGGACAGCGAAAAACTGTTTTTT
CASNTNFRDSEKLFF
>TRBJ2-7|NA|TRBD2|TRBV18
TGTGCCAGCTCTGTAGGGGTAGCGGGAGGCGTGGAGCAGTACTTC
CASSVGVAGGVEQYF
>TRBJ2-5|NA|NA|TRBV5-1
TGCGCCAGCAGCTCCGGACCCGCGGGGAAAGAGACCCAGTACTTC
CASSSGPAGKETQYF
>TRBJ2-5|NA|TRBD1|TRBV30
TGTGCCTCCCGACAGGGCGAAGAGACCCAGTACTTC
CASRQGEETQYF
>TRBJ2-1|once|TRBD2|TRBV7-9
TGTGCCAGCAGCCTCGGGACTAGCGGAGGTGAGCAGTTCTTC
CASSLGTSGGEQFF
>TRBJ2-7|NA|TRBD1|TRBV28
TGTGCCAGCCGACGGGACAGGGTTTATCACGAGCAGTACTTC
CASRRDRVYHEQYF
>TRBJ2-5|NA|TRBD2|TRBV5-1
TGCGCCAGCAGCTTTAGCGGGAGCGGTCAAGAGACCCAGTACTTC
CASSFSGSGQETQYF
>TRBJ2-7|NA|TRBD1|TRBV5-1
TGCGCCAGCAGCTTGGTACAGGGGGCCTACGAGCAGTACTTC
CASSLVQGAYEQYF
>TRBJ1-2|NA|NA|TRBV2
TGTGCCAGCAGTACCCGAGACCGGGTAAATCTTCGCCGGGGCTACACCTTC
CASSTRDRVNLRRGYTF
>TRBJ2-5|NA|NA|TRBV5-6
TGTGCCAGCAGCCCCGCAGGCGGGGTTGAGACCCAGTACTTC
CASSPAGGVETQYF
>TRBJ2-5|NA|TRBD2|TRBV11-2
TGTGCCAGCAGCTTAGGTCTCCGCGGGAGACGGGCAGAGACCCAGTACTTC
CASSLGLRGRRAETQYF
>TRBJ1-5|NA|NA|TRBV15
TGTGCCACCAGCAGACCTGGAGGCAATCAGCCCCAGCATTTT
CATSRPGGNQPQHF
>TRBJ1-4|NA|NA|TRBV7-2
TGTGCCAGCAGCTTAGTTTTGGAACCGACCCTCCATGAAAAACTGTTTTTT
CASSLVLEPTLHEKLFF
>TRBJ2-1|NA|TRBD1|TRBV5-1
TGCGCCAGCAGCGAACGTCGACAGGGGTATGAGCAGTTCTTC
CASSERRQGYEQFF
>TRBJ2-5|NA|TRBD1|TRBV5-4
TGTGCCAGCAGCTGGACGACAGGGGTCCAAGAGACCCAGTACTTC
CASSWTTGVQETQYF
>TRBJ1-2|NA|NA|TRBV6-5
TGTGCCAGCAGGCGGGACGCGGTGGACGGCTACACCTTC
CASRRDAVDGYTF
>TRBJ2-7|NA|NA|TRBV4-2
TGTGCCAGCAGCCAAGTCGACAGATCTAGCTACGAGCAGTACTTC
CASSQVDRSSYEQYF
>TRBJ2-3|NA|NA|TRBV7-9
TGTGCCAGCAGCTTCATCGCGTCTAGCACAGATACGCAGTATTTT
CASSFIASSTDTQYF
>TRBJ1-2|NA|TRBD1|TRBV30
TGTGCCTGGGATGACAGGGTTGACTATGGCTACACCTTC
CAWDDRVDYGYTF
>TRBJ1-2|NA|NA|TRBV28
TGTGCCAGCAGTTACGGGGCAGTAAGCTATGGCTACACCTTC
CASSYGAVSYGYTF
>TRBJ2-1|NA|TRBD2|TRBV2
TGTGCCAGCAGTGAACGCGGGAGGGCGTCAAATGAGCAGTTCTTC
CASSERGRASNEQFF
>TRBJ2-7|NA|NA|TRBV7-8
TGTGCCAGCAGCCAGGGTGTCGCCGGGTCCTACGAGCAGTACTTC
CASSQGVAGSYEQYF
>TRBJ2-7|NA|NA|TRBV28
TGTGCCAGCAGTCCCACGGGACGTAGCTCCTACGAGCAGTACTTC
CASSPTGRSSYEQYF